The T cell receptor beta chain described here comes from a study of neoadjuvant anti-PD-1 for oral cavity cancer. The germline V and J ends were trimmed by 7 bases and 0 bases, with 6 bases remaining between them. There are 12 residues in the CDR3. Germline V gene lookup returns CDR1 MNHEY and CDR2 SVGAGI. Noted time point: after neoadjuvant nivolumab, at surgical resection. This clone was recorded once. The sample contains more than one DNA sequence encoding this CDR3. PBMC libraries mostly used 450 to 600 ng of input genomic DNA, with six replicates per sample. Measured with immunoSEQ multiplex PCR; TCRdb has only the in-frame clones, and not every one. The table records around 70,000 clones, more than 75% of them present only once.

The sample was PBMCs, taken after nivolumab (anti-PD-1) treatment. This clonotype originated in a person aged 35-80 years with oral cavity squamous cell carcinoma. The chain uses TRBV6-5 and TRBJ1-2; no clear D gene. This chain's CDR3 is CASKGANYGYTF. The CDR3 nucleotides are TGTGCCAGCAAGGGAGCTAACTATGGCTACACCTTC.